What follows are 28 T cell receptor beta chains derived from one specimen sequenced in a study of memory CD4+ T cells and cytomegalovirus serostatus. The table came from immunoSEQ multiplex PCR; TCRdb's copy has only in-frame clones and leaves some out. The sample comprises nearly 50,000 clones, around 80% of which are singletons, and 0.6% to 0.9% rests with the top ten. Single viable CD3+CD4+CD8-CD45RO+ cells were sorted as the memory CD4+ T cells. Sequenced material: memory CD4+ T cells from blood. Receptor source: an adult in good health and CMV-seronegative.

The V call is TRBV2, the J call TRBJ2-7; 7 bases align to TRBD1. Germline assignment: CDR1 SNHLY and CDR2 FYNNEI. CDR3 length equals 14 residues. With V trimmed by 2 bases and J by 3 bases, 4 bases remained unmatched. CDR3 coding DNA: TGTGCCAGCAGTGAACAGGGGGTCTACTACGAGCAGTACTTC. It specifies CASSEQGVYYEQYF. Filled out from reference TRBV2 and TRBJ2-7, the complete variable domain reads EPEVTQTPSHQVTQMGQEVILRCVPISNHLYFYWYRQILGQKVEFLVSFYNNEISEKSEIFDDQFSVERPDGSNFTLKIRSTKLEDSAMYFCASSEQGVYYEQYFGPGTRLTVT.

This chain joins TRBV6-1 and TRBJ1-1; possibly TRBD1 for D (6 bases). Trimming shortened V by 7 bases and J by 8 bases, and 17 bases separated the two germline ends. This CDR3 is 13 amino acids long. Germline V gene data show CDR1 as MNHNS and CDR2 as SASEGT. The DNA for the CDR3 is TGTGCCAGCAATATAATACAGGGCCTGGAAGCTTTCTTT. This gives the protein CASNIIQGLEAFF.

The chain combines TRBV5-1 with TRBJ2-3; tentatively, D is TRBD1 (6 bases). The CDR3 loop spans 14 amino acids. With 4 bases removed from V and 5 bases from J, the gap between germline ends came to 14 bases. The germline CDR1 and CDR2 sequences are SGHRS and YFSETQ. The CDR3 nucleotides are TGCGCCAGCAGCCTCCACCCGGACAGAGATACGCAGTATTTT. This gives the protein CASSLHPDRDTQYF.

The V and J genes are TRBV27 and TRBJ2-3; D is uncertain. CDR1 MNHEY and CDR2 SMNVEV come from the germline V gene (reference sequence). The CDR3 totals 13 residues. Between the trimmed V and J ends, which lost 4 bases and 8 bases, there was a span of 13 bases. The CDR3 DNA is TGTGCCAGCAGTTCACGCCCTCTTGCTACGCAGTATTTT. Translating it yields CASSSRPLATQYF.

J is TRBJ1-6 and V is TRBV7-7; 7 bases map to TRBD1. Germline V gene data show CDR1 as SSHAT and CDR2 as FNYEAQ (reference sequence). The V gene end was trimmed by 3 bases and the J gene end by 9 bases; junction bases not matched to a gene: 2. The CDR3 has 13 amino acids. This CDR3 reads CASSLDRSSPLHF. For the CDR3, the DNA is TGTGCCAGCAGCTTGGACAGGAGTTCACCCCTCCACTTT.

The J gene is TRBJ2-5, the V gene TRBV5-4, with 15 bases matching TRBD2. Germline values: CDR1 SGHNT, CDR2 YYREEE (reference sequence). The CDR3 totals 19 residues. With 0 bases clipped from V and 5 bases from J, the junction kept 11 bases outside the gene matches. The DNA of the CDR3 is TGTGCCAGCAGCTTGGGAAGGACTAGCGGGGGGGTTGGTGGGGAGACCCAGTACTTC. Protein sequence: CASSLGRTSGGVGGETQYF.

This clone was counted a single time. This rearrangement joins TRBV6-4 to TRBJ2-1; D is unresolved. CDR3 size: 14 residues. Trimming left V 3 bases short and J 5 bases short, with 11 bases between. CDR1 MRHNA and CDR2 SNTAGT come from the germline V gene. The CDR3 DNA is TGTGCCAGCAGTGAACCTGGCAAGAACAATGAGCAGTTCTTC. Translation: CASSEPGKNNEQFF.

The V call is TRBV6-6, the J call TRBJ1-1; D is uncertain. The CDR3 totals 11 residues. The V gene lost 6 bases and the J gene lost 2 bases, with 4 bases spanning the gap. Germline loops: CDR1 MNHNY, CDR2 SVGAGI (reference sequence). The CDR3: CASSHNTEAFF. Written as DNA, the CDR3 is TGTGCCAGCAGCCATAACACTGAAGCTTTCTTT.

This chain uses TRBV7-7 with TRBJ2-5, with TRBD2 matching over 10 bases. V trimming: 5 bases; J trimming: 4 bases; junction bases outside the gene matches: 4. Germline V gene lookup returns CDR1 SSHAT and CDR2 FNYEAQ (reference sequence). CDR3 length: 14 residues. This CDR3 is CASSPGTSAETQYF. The CDR3 DNA reads TGTGCCAGCAGCCCTGGGACTAGCGCAGAGACCCAGTACTTC.

The chain combines TRBV10-3 with TRBJ2-6; D is perhaps TRBD2 (6 bases). This CDR3 spans 15 amino acids. The V and J ends lost 7 bases and 1 base respectively, with 11 bases between them. Germline CDR1 reads ENHRY; CDR2 reads SYGVKD. The CDR3 loop reads CAIKGGVSGANVLTF. The CDR3 nucleotides are TGTGCCATCAAGGGAGGAGTGTCTGGGGCCAACGTCCTGACTTTC.

The chain links TRBV13 to TRBJ1-1, with D uncertain. The CDR3 runs 15 residues. Germline values: CDR1 PRHDT, CDR2 FYEKMQ (reference sequence). The V end was cut by 2 bases, the J end by 0 bases, with 10 bases between. DNA for the CDR3: TGTGCCAGCAGCTTAAGGGCGGGAATGAACACTGAAGCTTTCTTT. The encoded protein is CASSLRAGMNTEAFF.

The chain employs TRBV30 and TRBJ1-2; D not resolved. Germline CDR1 and CDR2: GTSNPN and SVGIG (reference sequence). Trimming removed 5 bases at V and 5 bases at J, with 9 bases between. This CDR3 is 11 amino acids long. CDR3 protein: CAWGRSYGYTF. DNA of the CDR3: TGTGCCTGGGGCAGGAGTTATGGCTACACCTTC.

This chain joins TRBV29-1 and TRBJ2-2, with 8 bases identical to TRBD1. This CDR3 has 18 amino acids. The junction had 10 bases not matched to a gene; V was cut back by 0 bases and J by 1 base. Germline CDR1 SQVTM, CDR2 ANQGSEA. In nucleotides, the CDR3 is TGCAGCGTTGAAGATCGGCCCCTTGGACAGGGGAACACCGGGGAGCTGTTTTTT. It translates to CSVEDRPLGQGNTGELFF.

The chain is built from TRBV5-6 and TRBJ2-5; possible D gene TRBD2, 6 bases. The CDR3 consists of 15 residues. Germline CDR1 reads SGHDT; CDR2 reads YYEEEE. V dropped 5 bases and J dropped 9 bases, with 23 bases sitting between them. The CDR3 DNA follows: TGTGCCAGCAGTCCGCTTTACGGGGGAAAAAGGGCCCAGTACTTC. Translation: CASSPLYGGKRAQYF.

The chain has TRBV4-1 and TRBJ2-3; 9 bases agree with TRBD2. The CDR3 consists of 18 residues. Germline V gene sequence: CDR1 MGHRA, CDR2 YSYEKL. J gave up 1 base and V 0 bases, and 8 bases lay outside the gene matches. The CDR3 loop is CASSQDLSTSGRTDTQYF. The CDR3 nucleotides read TGCGCCAGCAGCCAAGATCTCTCGACTAGCGGTCGCACAGATACGCAGTATTTT.

The V and J genes are TRBV6-6 and TRBJ1-2; D uncertain. CDR1 is MNHNY and CDR2 is SVGAGI in the germline V gene (reference sequence). This CDR3 contains 14 residues. V gave up 2 bases and J gave up 2 bases, with 9 bases separating them. CDR3 DNA: TGTGCCAGCAGTTACAACGGGCAAAACTATGGCTACACCTTC. It translates to CASSYNGQNYGYTF.

V and J are TRBV7-2 and TRBJ1-4; a weak D match, TRBD1 (6 bases). Germline lookup yields CDR1 SGHTA and CDR2 FQGNSA. The CDR3 consists of 15 residues. With 5 bases removed from V and 2 bases from J, the gap between germline ends came to 12 bases. DNA for the CDR3: TGTGCCAGCAGCCCCCAGGGGTGGACTAATGAAAAACTGTTTTTT. Amino acid sequence: CASSPQGWTNEKLFF. Full variable domain (outside the CDR3, taken from reference TRBV7-2 and TRBJ1-4): GAGVSQSPSNKVTEKGKDVELRCDPISGHTALYWYRQSLGQGLEFLIYFQGNSAPDKSGLPSDRFSAERTGGSVSTLTIQRTQQEDSAVYLCASSPQGWTNEKLFFGSGTQLSVL.

By share of the sample, this clone is medium-sized. The chain has TRBV7-2 and TRBJ2-7; TRBD1 matches 7 bases. The germline gives CDR1 SGHTA, CDR2 FQGNSA. The CDR3 extends over 13 amino acids. Unmatched junction bases numbered 1, after V lost 3 bases and J lost 2 bases. For the CDR3, the DNA is TGTGCCAGCAGCTTCGGACAGGCCTACGAGCAGTACTTC. Its translation is CASSFGQAYEQYF.

The chain recombines TRBV5-1 with TRBJ1-6, with TRBD1 identical over 7 bases. With V trimmed by 0 bases and J by 7 bases, 4 bases remained unmatched. Germline CDR1 SGHRS, CDR2 YFSETQ. The CDR3 length is 15 residues. CDR3 nucleotide sequence: TGCGCCAGCAGCTTGGGACAGGGTGACAATTCACCCCTCCACTTT. Translation: CASSLGQGDNSPLHF.

This chain uses TRBV10-3 with TRBJ2-5; TRBD2 matches 11 bases. This CDR3 spans 16 amino acids. CDR1 is ENHRY and CDR2 is SYGVKD in the germline V gene. The J segment lost 0 bases and the V segment lost 4 bases, leaving 4 bases of the junction unmatched. The CDR3 is CAISAGTSGDQETQYF. CDR3 nucleotide sequence: TGTGCCATCAGTGCGGGGACTAGCGGTGACCAAGAGACCCAGTACTTC.

The chain recombines TRBV4-1 with TRBJ2-3; D perhaps matches TRBD1 (5 bases). CDR1 and CDR2 from the germline V gene are MGHRA and YSYEKL. The CDR3 totals 16 residues. Trimming stripped 0 bases from V and 6 bases from J, with 16 bases between. This chain's CDR3 is CASSQDVLGVGDTQYF. In DNA form, the CDR3 reads TGCGCCAGCAGCCAAGATGTGCTAGGGGTAGGGGATACGCAGTATTTT.

The V call is TRBV10-3, the J call TRBJ1-2, with 11 bases fitting TRBD1. The CDR3 runs to 16 residues. The V gene's germline CDR1 is ENHRY and CDR2 SYGVKD. V dropped 3 bases and J dropped 3; count of bases not matched to a gene: 6. The CDR3 is CAISEGTGGFHYGYTF. The CDR3 DNA sequence: TGTGCCATCAGTGAAGGGACAGGGGGTTTCCACTATGGCTACACCTTC.

This clone showed up just once. The CDR3 bases are TGTGCCAGTAGTATAGGCCTAGTCGCATCCTACAATGAGCAGTTCTTC. Its protein product is CASSIGLVASYNEQFF. The gene calls are TRBV19 and TRBJ2-1; D unclear. Trimming took off 1 base at V and 1 base at J, with 11 bases between the two ends. Germline V CDR1 and CDR2: LNHDA, SQIVND (reference sequence). CDR3 length: 16 residues.

This rearrangement joins TRBV7-8 to TRBJ2-3; D unresolved. This CDR3 has 14 amino acids. Germline assignment: CDR1 SGHVS and CDR2 FQNEAQ. The ends were cut back, 5 bases at V and 5 bases at J, with 14 bases in the middle. The CDR3: CASSMDPLGDTQYF. The CDR3 bases are TGTGCCAGCAGCATGGACCCCCTGGGAGATACGCAGTATTTT.

CDR3 in amino acids: CASTPRQSGGDEQFF. DNA for the CDR3: TGTGCCAGCACCCCACGACAGTCGGGCGGCGATGAGCAGTTCTTC. V usage is TRBV6-1 and J usage is TRBJ2-1; possible D gene TRBD1, 5 bases. Between the trimmed V and J ends, which lost 7 bases and 8 bases, there was a span of 21 bases. This CDR3 has 15 residues. Germline V gene lookup returns CDR1 MNHNS and CDR2 SASEGT.

This clone was recorded a few times. CDR3 sequence reads: CASRPWRQGAADTQYF. Here the CDR3 DNA reads TGTGCCAGCAGACCCTGGAGGCAGGGGGCGGCAGATACGCAGTATTTT. J is TRBJ2-3 and V is TRBV5-4, with TRBD1 matching 8 bases. Germline loops: CDR1 SGHNT, CDR2 YYREEE (reference sequence). V lost 5 bases, J lost 4 bases, and 12 bases stayed unmatched. The CDR3 extends over 16 amino acids.

This sequence joins TRBV5-1 and TRBJ1-5, with a weak D call TRBD1 (5 bases). Between the trimmed V and J ends, which lost 0 bases and 2 bases, there was a span of 21 bases. This CDR3 region has 19 residues. Germline CDR1 is SGHRS and CDR2 is YFSETQ. CDR3 DNA: TGCGCCAGCAGCTTGGGGTCGGGGGGGACCCGACGGGGCAATCAGCCCCAGCATTTT. Translating it yields CASSLGSGGTRRGNQPQHF.

The chain has TRBV7-8 and TRBJ2-5; no clear D gene. The V and J ends lost 5 bases and 4 bases respectively, with 29 bases between them. The CDR3 sequence is 19 residues long. Per the germline V gene, CDR1 is SGHVS and CDR2 is FQNEAQ. The chain's CDR3 is CASSQIPRAARAAGETQYF. CDR3 nucleotide sequence: TGTGCCAGCAGCCAGATCCCGAGAGCCGCACGGGCCGCCGGAGAGACCCAGTACTTC.